The sequence of this T cell receptor beta chain was determined in a study of OX40 agonist ivuxolimab in advanced cancers. Here immunoSEQ multiplex PCR was the method, and the copy in TCRdb shows in-frame clones only, minus some. The sample includes more than 80,000 clones, 91% of them seen just once. The CDR3 is 17 amino acids. V lost 4 bases, J lost 2 bases, and 9 bases stayed unmatched. Germline assignment: CDR1 SGHRS and CDR2 YFSETQ. The chain carries TRBV5-1 and TRBJ2-1; 10 bases line up with TRBD2. The input for sequencing was CD4+ or CD8+ T cells sorted from blood, taken in a trial of the OX40 agonist ivuxolimab. This TCR came from an adult with an advanced solid tumor such as melanoma, head and neck, liver or kidney cancer. CDR3 amino acids: CASSPRVAGGAYNEQFF. In DNA form, the CDR3 reads TGCGCCAGCAGCCCCCGGGTAGCGGGGGGAGCCTACAATGAGCAGTTCTTC.